This TCR beta chain was profiled in a study of cytomegalovirus exposure and HLA in healthy donors. The PCR used 60 Vbeta and 13 Jbeta primers. Measured with immunoSEQ multiplex PCR; TCRdb has only the in-frame clones, and not every one. This sample has around 150,000 clones; 81% occur once, and the top ten carry less than 15%. This receptor was taken from a woman in her 50s in good health and CMV-seronegative. Source material: PBMCs.

The CDR3 nucleotides read TGTGCGCGGCGCCGGGACACCGGGGAGCTGTTTTTT. Encoded protein: CARRRDTGELFF. This chain uses TRBV30 with TRBJ2-2; D not certain. This CDR3 is built from 12 residues. From germline, CDR1 is GTSNPN and CDR2 SVGIG (reference sequence).